This T cell receptor (beta chain) was recorded in a study of CD8 T cells in ankylosing spondylitis. Quantitative barcoded 5'-RACE was used to prepare TCR beta libraries. TCRdb processed the 5' RACE reads anew with MiXCR; each CDR3 protein has one entry. The sample shows 200,000 to 250,000 distinct CDR3 sequences, 10% to 13% of them seen only once. Regarding the study as a whole: The authors found the disease-linked clones to be CD8+ and relatively rare in peripheral blood. Matched ankylosing spondylitis synovial fluid reportedly showed significant enrichment of disease-linked clones. Before this, some motif variants had been reported in reactive arthritis synovial fluid and blood.

The CDR3 covers 14 residues. V was cut by 3 bases and J by 8 bases, with 16 bases left in between. The table lists this clonotype with many counts. Antigen unknown. The TCR comes from a male donor with ankylosing spondylitis or in good health (not recorded which). Input material: blood, either unsorted or a sorted T cell fraction (not recorded which). V and J are TRBV12-3 or TRBV12-4 and TRBJ1-2; D may be TRBD1 (5 bases). The CDR3 is CASSFSGTARGYTF. CDR3 nucleotide sequence: TGTGCCAGCAGTTTCTCCGGGACCGCGCGGGGCTACACCTTC.